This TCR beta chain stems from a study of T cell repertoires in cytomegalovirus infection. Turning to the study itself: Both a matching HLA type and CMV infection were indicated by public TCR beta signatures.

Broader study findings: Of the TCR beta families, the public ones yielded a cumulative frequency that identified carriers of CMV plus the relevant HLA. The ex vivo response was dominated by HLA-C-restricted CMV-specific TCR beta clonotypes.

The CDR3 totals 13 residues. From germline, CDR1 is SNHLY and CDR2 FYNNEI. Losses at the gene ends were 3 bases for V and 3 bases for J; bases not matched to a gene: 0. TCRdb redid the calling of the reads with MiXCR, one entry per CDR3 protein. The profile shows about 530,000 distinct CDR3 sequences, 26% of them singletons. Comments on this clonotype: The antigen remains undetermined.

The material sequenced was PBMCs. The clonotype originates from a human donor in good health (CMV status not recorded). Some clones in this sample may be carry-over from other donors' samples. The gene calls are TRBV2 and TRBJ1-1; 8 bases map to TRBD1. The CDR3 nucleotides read TGTGCCAGCAGTGACAGGGGGCACACTGAAGCTTTCTTT. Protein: CASSDRGHTEAFF. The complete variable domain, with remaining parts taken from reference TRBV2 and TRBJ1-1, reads EPEVTQTPSHQVTQMGQEVILRCVPISNHLYFYWYRQILGQKVEFLVSFYNNEISEKSEIFDDQFSVERPDGSNFTLKIRSTKLEDSAMYFCASSDRGHTEAFFGQGTRLTVV.